This T cell receptor (beta chain) comes out of a study of cytomegalovirus exposure and HLA in healthy donors. The study, taken as a whole, reports: Some V segments (TRBV6-2 and TRBV6-3 among them) were excluded as indistinguishable. It was reportedly the case that the classifier diagnosed cytomegalovirus status with high specificity and sensitivity. It was approximately 150 TCR beta chains that were listed as cytomegalovirus-associated. Association with HLA alleles at 0.05 false discovery rate was found for 15,000 to 20,000 TCR beta sequences in a later analysis.

The study ran its PCR with 60 Vbeta and 13 Jbeta primers. Data came from immunoSEQ multiplex PCR; TCRdb stores just in-frame clones and leaves some out. Here the sample spans about 94,000 clones, 81% being singletons. Germline V gene data show CDR1 as SQVTM and CDR2 as ANQGSEA. V shed 3 bases and J shed 15 bases, with 9 bases lying between them. This CDR3 spans 9 amino acids. Turning to this clone: What it binds is not known.

This receptor was taken from a human donor in good health. The chain combines TRBV29-1 with TRBJ2-1; D is perhaps TRBD2 (5 bases). Sequencing was performed on PBMCs. The CDR3: CSVESEGFF. DNA for the CDR3: TGCAGCGTTGAGTCCGAGGGGTTCTTC.